This TCR beta chain stems from a study of breast tumors, draining lymph nodes, adjacent tissues. This clonotype was found many times. As yet, its antigen is unknown. This CDR3 contains 14 residues. The V end was cut by 1 base, the J end by 5 bases, with 14 bases between. Germline values: CDR1 DFQATT, CDR2 SNEGSKA (reference sequence). TCRdb used MiXCR to reprocess the multiplex PCR reads, holding one entry per CDR3 protein. The sample has around 300,000 distinct CDR3 sequences, 30% to 35% seen once. Axillary draining lymph nodes of breast cancer patients supplied the node samples. Study-level results: The data were judged consistent with most tumor T cells coming from lymph node and expanding in tumor. Luminal-like breast cancer showed significantly higher tumor–nontumor repertoire similarity than basal-like. Tumor TCR diversity was below lymph nodes but above nontumor tissue. The lymph node origin of tumor T cells was framed as consistent with a hypothesis, not demonstrated.

Sequenced input: axillary lymph node tissue. This rearrangement joins TRBV20-1 to TRBJ2-5; D might be TRBD1 or TRBD2, each matching 5 bases. This clonotype was sampled from a female donor with breast cancer. Some clones in this sample may be carry-over from other donors' samples. The CDR3 DNA is TGCAGTGCTAGAGCCGAACCGGGGCGGGAGACCCAGTACTTC. It is translated as CSARAEPGRETQYF.